This T cell receptor (beta chain) was sequenced during a study of shared clonotypes between healthy human individuals. CDR3 size: 16 residues. CDR1 and CDR2 from the germline V gene are SNHLY and FYNNEI. Trimming pared 2 bases from V and 3 bases from J, leaving 17 bases between. The authors distributed each subset's genomic DNA evenly over several immunoSEQ plates. Repertoires were generated with immunoSEQ multiplex PCR, while TCRdb's copy carries only in-frame clones and drops some. Among about 490,000 clones listed, less than 80% were seen once. The receptor was isolated from a middle-aged woman in good health. Some clones in this sample may be carry-over from other donors' samples. Sequenced sample: PBMCs. The V call is TRBV2, the J call TRBJ2-7; D is possibly TRBD1 or TRBD2 (5 bases each). The CDR3 DNA follows: TGTGCCAGCAGTGAACTCCGGGACCGGAGATTCTACGAGCAGTACTTC. Translating gives CASSELRDRRFYEQYF.